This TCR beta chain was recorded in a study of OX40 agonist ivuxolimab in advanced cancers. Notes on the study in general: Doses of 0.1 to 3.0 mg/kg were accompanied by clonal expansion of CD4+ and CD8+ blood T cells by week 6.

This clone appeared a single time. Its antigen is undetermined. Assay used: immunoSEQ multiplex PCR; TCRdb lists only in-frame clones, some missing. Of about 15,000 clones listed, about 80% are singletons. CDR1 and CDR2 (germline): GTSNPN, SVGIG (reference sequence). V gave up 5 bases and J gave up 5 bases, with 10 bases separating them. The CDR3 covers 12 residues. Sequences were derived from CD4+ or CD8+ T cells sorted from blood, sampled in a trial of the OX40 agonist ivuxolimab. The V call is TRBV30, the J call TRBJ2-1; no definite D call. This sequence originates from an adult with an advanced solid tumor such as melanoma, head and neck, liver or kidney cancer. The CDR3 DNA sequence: TGTGCCTGGGGCGACTGGAACAATGAGCAGTTCTTC. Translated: CAWGDWNNEQFF. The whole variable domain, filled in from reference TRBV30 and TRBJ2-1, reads SQTIHQWPATLVQPVGSPLSLECTVEGTSNPNLYWYRQAAGRGLQLLFYSVGIGQISSEVPQNLSASRPQDRQFILSSKKLLLSDSGFYLCAWGDWNNEQFFGPGTRLTVL.